Listed below are T cell receptor beta chains from one sample, sequenced in a study of shared clonotypes between healthy human individuals. TCRdb's table, derived via immunoSEQ multiplex PCR, lists solely in-frame clones and lacks some. The table lists around 700,000 clones, 92% of them singletons. Sequences were obtained from naive CD8+ T cells sorted from blood. The receptors derive from a man aged 25 to 45 in good health. Both conserved end residues are part of each CDR3. D genes are given only for firm matches. The listing skips clone size in some rows; elsewhere it reads once, few, many or a size class.

d_call,clone_size,v_call,j_call,cdr3_nt,cdr3_aa
NA,NA,TRBV4-3,TRBJ2-1,TGCGCCAGCAGCCAAGGACGGAACTCCAATGAGCAGTTCTTC,CASSQGRNSNEQFF
TRBD2,NA,TRBV29-1,TRBJ2-2,TGCAGCGTTGAACTAGCGGGACCGGGGACCGGGGAGCTGTTTTTT,CSVELAGPGTGELFF
NA,NA,TRBV19,TRBJ2-7,TGTGCCAGTAGCGAAGGGACGGGGTTCTACGAGCAGTACTTC,CASSEGTGFYEQYF
NA,NA,TRBV13,TRBJ2-7,TGTGCCAGCAGCTTAGGACAGAACCGATTCTACGAGCAGTACTTC,CASSLGQNRFYEQYF
NA,NA,TRBV30,TRBJ2-7,TGTGCCTGGAGTGCCGTGGGTGGCGAGCAGTACTTC,CAWSAVGGEQYF
NA,NA,TRBV7-3,TRBJ2-1,TGTGCCAGCAGCAGTTCTCCTGGGCATGAGCAGTTCTTC,CASSSSPGHEQFF
TRBD2,once,TRBV9,TRBJ2-3,TGTGCCAGCAGCGTAGGCCCAGGTCGGACTAGCGGACCTAGCACAGATACGCAGTATTTT,CASSVGPGRTSGPSTDTQYF
NA,NA,TRBV7-2,TRBJ2-7,TGTGCCAGCAGCTTAGGGTACGCCGGGTCCAAAGGCTACGAGCAGTACTTC,CASSLGYAGSKGYEQYF
TRBD2,NA,TRBV9,TRBJ2-3,TGTGCCAGCAGCGGTGGGACTAGCGGGAGTTGGACAGATACGCAGTATTTT,CASSGGTSGSWTDTQYF
TRBD1,NA,TRBV7-9,TRBJ1-2,TGTGCCAGCCCTCTAAGACAGGGAGTGAATGGCTACACCTTC,CASPLRQGVNGYTF
TRBD2,once,TRBV7-6,TRBJ2-1,TGTGCCAGCAGCACCGTAGCGGGACGGAACTACAATGAGCAGTTCTTC,CASSTVAGRNYNEQFF
TRBD2,NA,TRBV19,TRBJ2-2,TGTGCCAGTAGTAGCGGGAGTAGCACCGGGGAGCTGTTTTTT,CASSSGSSTGELFF
TRBD2,NA,TRBV5-1,TRBJ2-7,TGCGCCAGCAGCTTACGCGGGAGCGAGTACTACGAGCAGTACTTC,CASSLRGSEYYEQYF
NA,NA,TRBV4-1,TRBJ2-1,TGCGCCAGCAGCCAAGAAAGGAACCGCTACAATGAGCAGTTCTTC,CASSQERNRYNEQFF
NA,NA,TRBV23-1,TRBJ2-7,TGCGCCAGCAGTCAATCATTGGGAAACTACGAGCAGTACTTC,CASSQSLGNYEQYF
TRBD1,NA,TRBV5-5,TRBJ1-1,TGTGCCAGCAGCCCACAGGGGGCCGTTACTGAAGCTTTCTTT,CASSPQGAVTEAFF
NA,NA,TRBV28,TRBJ2-7,TGTGCCAGCAGTTTAGAACTTCTAAACTACGAGCAGTACTTC,CASSLELLNYEQYF
NA,NA,TRBV12-5,TRBJ1-1,TGTGCTAGTGGTTTGGGCCAGGGGTACACTGAAGCTTTCTTT,CASGLGQGYTEAFF
NA,once,TRBV5-6,TRBJ2-7,TGTGCCAGCAGCTTGGTCTCAGGAATGTACGAGCAGTACTTC,CASSLVSGMYEQYF
NA,NA,TRBV7-9,TRBJ2-1,TGTGCCAGCAGCTCACCGACAGGTTACAATGAGCAGTTCTTC,CASSSPTGYNEQFF
NA,NA,TRBV7-9,TRBJ2-5,TGTGCCAGCAGCGGATGGGACCAAGAGACCCAGTACTTC,CASSGWDQETQYF
NA,NA,TRBV6-6,TRBJ1-2,TGTGCCAGCAGTTACGACCCCTACTATGGCTACACCTTC,CASSYDPYYGYTF